What follows are 15 T cell receptor beta chains derived from one specimen sequenced in a study of T cell repertoires in ileal Crohn's disease. Sequencing used immunoSEQ multiplex PCR; TCRdb keeps in-frame clones, though not all of them. This sample has 15,000 or so clones, with 85% to 95% found just once. The specimen sequenced was ileal tissue. The receptor source for this set is an adult with Crohn's disease.

The CDR3 DNA sequence: TGTGCCAGCAGCCTACGTAGGGGAAATAGTGGGTATGGCTACACCTTC. It is translated as CASSLRRGNSGYGYTF. The chain has TRBV14 and TRBJ1-2, with TRBD1 as a possible D gene (5 bases). The germline CDR1 and CDR2 sequences are SGHDN and FVKESK. V lost 4 bases and J 5 bases, leaving 20 bases between the germline ends. This CDR3 has 16 amino acids.

The chain is built from TRBV15 and TRBJ1-5; D may be TRBD1 (6 bases). The germline V gene has CDR1 LNHNV and CDR2 YYDKDF (reference sequence). The V and J ends lost 4 bases and 4 bases respectively, with 14 bases between them. This CDR3 has 15 residues. The chain's CDR3 is CATSTYGQFNQPQHF. The CDR3 nucleotides are TGTGCCACCAGCACCTACGGACAGTTTAATCAGCCCCAGCATTTT.

V and J are TRBV27 and TRBJ1-2, with D unresolved. The ends were cut back, 2 bases at V and 4 bases at J, with 8 bases in the middle. The CDR3 contains 13 residues. Looked up from germline, CDR1 is MNHEY and CDR2 is SMNVEV (reference sequence). The CDR3 reads CASSLSGSYGYTF. CDR3 sequence (DNA): TGTGCCAGCAGTTTAAGTGGTAGCTATGGCTACACCTTC.

In regard to this clone: This same CDR3 is encoded by further DNA sequences in the sample. The chain joins TRBV23-1 to TRBJ1-2; D ambiguous. TRBV23-1 is recorded as an ORF, its role being uncertain. The CDR3 extends over 20 amino acids. With 0 bases removed from V and 4 bases from J, the gap between germline ends came to 27 bases. The CDR3 coding sequence is TGCGCCAGCAGTCAATCTATCCCCCGTGGCACCGCGGATGCGCTCTATGGCTACACCTTC. It yields the protein CASSQSIPRGTADALYGYTF.

V is TRBV13 and J is TRBJ1-2; no clear D. Germline V lookup: CDR1 PRHDT, CDR2 FYEKMQ (reference sequence). This CDR3 region has 11 residues. V was shortened by 5 bases and J by 7 bases, with 8 bases between the two germline ends. In DNA form, the CDR3 reads TGTGCCAGCAGCCGACAACTTGGCTACACCTTC. It translates to CASSRQLGYTF.

This chain links TRBV7-8 with TRBJ1-5; D not resolved. The CDR3 totals 16 residues. V was cut by 2 bases and J by 5 bases, with 16 bases left in between. The germline V gene has CDR1 SGHVS and CDR2 FQNEAQ. CDR3 sequence reads: CASSLSRFIRDQPQHF. The CDR3 nucleotides read TGTGCCAGCAGCTTAAGTCGATTCATCCGAGATCAGCCCCAGCATTTT.

V usage is TRBV6-6 and J usage is TRBJ2-1; D might be TRBD2 (6 bases). The CDR3 is 14 residues long. V lost 4 bases and J 4 bases, leaving 11 bases between the germline ends. CDR1 and CDR2 (germline): MNHNY, SVGAGI (reference sequence). The CDR3 coding sequence is TGTGCCAGCAGTTGGGACCGGGAGTACAATGAGCAGTTCTTC. Translating it yields CASSWDREYNEQFF.

The CDR3 nucleotides read TGTGCCAGCAGCGTACTCAGGGCCAAAAACATTCAGTACTTC. This encodes CASSVLRAKNIQYF. The chain employs TRBV9 and TRBJ2-4; D gene unclear. Trimming cost V 1 base and J 1 base, with 6 bases left between them. Per germline, CDR1 SGDLS and CDR2 YYNGEE. The CDR3 extends over 14 amino acids.

The gene calls are TRBV5-4 and TRBJ1-1, with D perhaps TRBD1 (6 bases). Germline V gene sequence: CDR1 SGHNT, CDR2 YYREEE (reference sequence). The CDR3 is made up of 13 amino acids. V was pared by 4 bases and J by 7 bases, with 14 bases between. The CDR3 region has the DNA TGTGCCAGCAGCCGACTGGACAGAGATGAAGCTTTCTTT. Amino acids: CASSRLDRDEAFF.

J is TRBJ2-2 and V is TRBV4-3, with 9 bases aligning to TRBD2. This CDR3 has 15 residues. Losses at the gene ends were 1 base for V and 7 bases for J; bases not matched to a gene: 4. Germline CDR1 is LGHNA and CDR2 is YSLEER. Here the CDR3 DNA reads TGCGCCAGCAGCCAAGGCGGGGGGGCCGACGGGGAGCTGTTTTTT. Amino acid sequence: CASSQGGGADGELFF.

The chain carries TRBV7-2 and TRBJ2-7; 7 bases align to TRBD2. Germline V CDR1 and CDR2: SGHTA, FQGNSA. The V gene end was trimmed by 5 bases and the J gene end by 7 bases; junction bases not matched to a gene: 8. The length of the CDR3 is 13 residues. As DNA, the CDR3 is TGTGCCAGCAGCCCCGGGGGAGGGGCGGAGCAGTACTTC. As protein: CASSPGGGAEQYF. Using reference TRBV7-2 and TRBJ2-7 for the parts outside the CDR3, the full variable domain is GAGVSQSPSNKVTEKGKDVELRCDPISGHTALYWYRQSLGQGLEFLIYFQGNSAPDKSGLPSDRFSAERTGGSVSTLTIQRTQQEDSAVYLCASSPGGGAEQYFGPGTRLTVT.

This rearrangement joins TRBV7-2 to TRBJ1-4, with D maybe TRBD1 (6 bases). The CDR3 has 15 residues. Trimming took off 3 bases at V and 1 base at J, with 9 bases between the two ends. Germline assignment: CDR1 SGHTA and CDR2 FQGNSA. This CDR3 is CASSLYRVTNEKLFF. CDR3 DNA: TGTGCCAGCAGCTTGTACAGGGTAACTAATGAAAAACTGTTTTTT.

V gene TRBV5-4 combines with J gene TRBJ1-1; D is possibly TRBD1 (6 bases). The CDR3 contains 12 residues. The V end lost 4 bases, the J end lost 11 bases, and 15 bases lay between the germline ends. CDR1 and CDR2 (germline): SGHNT, YYREEE (reference sequence). The CDR3 spells CASSRGGDFAFF. The CDR3 DNA follows: TGTGCCAGCAGCCGAGGGGGGGACTTCGCTTTCTTT. The variable domain in full, with the rest retrieved from reference TRBV5-4 and TRBJ1-1, is ETGVTQSPTHLIKTRGQQVTLRCSSQSGHNTVSWYQQALGQGPQFIFQYYREEENGRGNFPPRFSGLQFPNYSSELNVNALELDDSALYLCASSRGGDFAFFGQGTRLTVV.

The chain has TRBV9 and TRBJ2-7; D is possibly TRBD1 (6 bases). Germline CDR1 and CDR2: SGDLS and YYNGEE. The CDR3 is made up of 15 amino acids. V was cut by 0 bases and J by 4 bases, with 14 bases left in between. CDR3 sequence: CASSVVVRGAYEQYF. CDR3 sequence (DNA): TGTGCCAGCAGCGTAGTGGTCAGGGGCGCTTACGAGCAGTACTTC.

The CDR3, as DNA: TGTGCCAGCAGCTTAATCGAGGGGAGGACGGAAGCTTTCTTT. Its translation: CASSLIEGRTEAFF. The V gene is TRBV7-6, the J gene TRBJ1-1, with D maybe TRBD1 (5 bases). Trimming removed 2 bases at V and 8 bases at J, with 15 bases between. Germline V gives CDR1 SGHVS, CDR2 FNYEAQ. This CDR3 region has 14 residues.